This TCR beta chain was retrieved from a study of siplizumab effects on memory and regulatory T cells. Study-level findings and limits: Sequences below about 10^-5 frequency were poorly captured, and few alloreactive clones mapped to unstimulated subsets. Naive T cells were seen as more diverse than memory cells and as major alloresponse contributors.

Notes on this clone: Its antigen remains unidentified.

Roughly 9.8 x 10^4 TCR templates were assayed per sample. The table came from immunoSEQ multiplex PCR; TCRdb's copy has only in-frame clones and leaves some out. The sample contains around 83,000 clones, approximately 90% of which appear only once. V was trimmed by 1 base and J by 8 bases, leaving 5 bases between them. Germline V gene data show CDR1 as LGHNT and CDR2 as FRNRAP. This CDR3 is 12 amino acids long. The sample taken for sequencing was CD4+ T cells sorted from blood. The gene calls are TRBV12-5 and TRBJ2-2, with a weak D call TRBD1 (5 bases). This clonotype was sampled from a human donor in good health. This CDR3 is CASGLDRGELFF. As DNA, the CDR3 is TGTGCTAGTGGTTTGGACAGGGGGGAGCTGTTTTTT.